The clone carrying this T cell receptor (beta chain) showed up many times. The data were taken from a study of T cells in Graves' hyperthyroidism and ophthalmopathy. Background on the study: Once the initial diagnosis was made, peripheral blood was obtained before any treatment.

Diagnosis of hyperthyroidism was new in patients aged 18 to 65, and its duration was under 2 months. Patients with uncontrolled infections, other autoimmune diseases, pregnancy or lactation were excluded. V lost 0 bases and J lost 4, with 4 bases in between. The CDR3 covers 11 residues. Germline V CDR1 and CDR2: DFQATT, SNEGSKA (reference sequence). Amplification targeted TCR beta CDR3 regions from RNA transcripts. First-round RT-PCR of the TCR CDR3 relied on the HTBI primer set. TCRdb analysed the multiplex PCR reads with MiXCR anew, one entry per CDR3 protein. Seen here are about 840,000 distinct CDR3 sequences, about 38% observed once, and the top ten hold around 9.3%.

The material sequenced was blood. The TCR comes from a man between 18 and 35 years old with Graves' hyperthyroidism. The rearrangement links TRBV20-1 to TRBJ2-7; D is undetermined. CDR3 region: CSARDEYEQYF. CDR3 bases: TGCAGTGCTAGAGACGAATACGAGCAGTACTTC.